Included here is one T cell receptor beta chain sequence, with context. The protocol was immunoSEQ multiplex PCR, while the TCRdb copy is restricted to in-frame clones and leaves out a portion. The sample has 80,000 to 100,000 clones; just under 90% are singletons. These data come from a study of T cells after somatic rescue of genetic block. V gave up 1 base and J gave up 4 bases, with 7 bases separating them. CDR3 size: 14 residues. Germline V gene data show CDR1 as SGHVS and CDR2 as FNYEAQ. The gene calls are TRBV7-6 and TRBJ1-4; no clear D gene. This clonotype was obtained from a woman aged 18-29 years. Input material: peripheral blood mononuclear cells (PBMCs). The CDR3 nucleotides are TGTGCCAGCAGCTTAGTACTGAGTAATGAAAAACTGTTTTTT. Protein: CASSLVLSNEKLFF. Supplemented by reference TRBV7-6 and TRBJ1-4, the full variable domain reads GAGVSQSPRYKVTKRGQDVALRCDPISGHVSLYWYRQALGQGPEFLTYFNYEAQQDKSGLPNDRFSAERPEGSISTLTIQRTEQRDSAMYRCASSLVLSNEKLFFGSGTQLSVL.